One and the same sample provided the 21 T cell receptor beta chains below, sequenced in a study of neurological immune-mediated disorders. TCRdb passed the 5' RACE reads through MiXCR, listing each CDR3 protein once. The sample carries roughly 76,000 distinct CDR3 sequences, around 14% recorded once. The sequenced material came from PBMCs. These receptors came from a woman aged 50 to 60 in good health.

At least ten counts were recorded for this clonotype. The V call is TRBV5-1, the J call TRBJ1-1; 7 nucleotides match TRBD1. The CDR3 loop spans 16 amino acids. J was trimmed by 0 bases and V by 4 bases; bases with no gene match: 9. Germline V lookup: CDR1 SGHRS, CDR2 YFSETQ. In DNA form, the CDR3 reads TGCGCCAGCAGCCGTACAGGGGACTCCATGAACACTGAAGCTTTCTTT. Protein: CASSRTGDSMNTEAFF. Combining the CDR3 with reference TRBV5-1 and TRBJ1-1 gives the whole variable domain KAGVTQTPRYLIKTRGQQVTLSCSPISGHRSVSWYQQTPGQGLQFLFEYFSETQRNKGNFPGRFSGRQFSNSRSEMNVSTLELGDSALYLCASSRTGDSMNTEAFFGQGTRLTVV.

Points on this clonotype: The germline gene is not matched at one end of the junction; a read error may be the cause. The chain recombines TRBV7-2 with TRBJ2-7; D not certain. The CDR3 has 14 amino acids. In germline, CDR1 is SGHTA, CDR2 FQGNSA. The DNA for the CDR3 is TGTGCCAACAGCTTGGGTCTAACCTCCTACGAGCAGTACTTC. It translates to CANSLGLTSYEQYF.

The table lists this clonotype with many counts. The genes are TRBV20-1 and TRBJ2-5; D unresolved. This CDR3 contains 12 residues. The germline V gene encodes CDR1 DFQATT and CDR2 SNEGSKA (reference sequence). Trimming stripped 5 bases from V and 3 bases from J, with 10 bases between. CDR3 DNA: TGCAGTGCTCCTATGTTTGAAGAGACCCAGTACTTC. Translation gives CSAPMFEETQYF.

This clonotype was seen ten or more times. V gene TRBV5-1 combines with J gene TRBJ2-6; the D gene could be TRBD1 or TRBD2 (6 bases each). The CDR3 has 19 amino acids. Germline CDR1 is SGHRS and CDR2 is YFSETQ. V lost 4 bases and J lost 0, with 20 bases in between. The DNA for the CDR3 is TGCGCCAGCAGCCGGACTGGGGGGCCCGAAATCTCTGGGGCCAACGTCCTGACTTTC. It specifies CASSRTGGPEISGANVLTF.

At least ten counts were recorded for this clonotype. The gene calls are TRBV9 and TRBJ1-3, with D unresolved. The CDR3 runs to 16 residues. V lost 0 bases and J lost 0, with 10 bases in between. CDR1 is SGDLS and CDR2 is YYNGEE in the germline V gene. This CDR3 is CASSVDDGSSGNTIYF. CDR3 coding DNA: TGTGCCAGCAGCGTAGATGACGGGTCCTCTGGAAACACCATATATTTT.

The sample holds many counts of this clonotype. CDR3 loop: CASSFARPSYEQYF. The CDR3 coding sequence is TGTGCCAGCAGCTTTGCCAGGCCCTCCTACGAGCAGTACTTC. The genes are TRBV5-5 and TRBJ2-7, with D hard to call. V was cut by 2 bases and J by 0 bases, with 9 bases left in between. The CDR3 consists of 14 residues. CDR1 and CDR2 from the germline V gene are SGHKS and YYEKEE (reference sequence).

This clonotype was detected many times. This chain uses TRBV7-8 with TRBJ1-5; no clear D gene. Germline lookup yields CDR1 SGHVS and CDR2 FQNEAQ. Trimming shortened V by 3 bases and J by 0 bases, and 9 bases separated the two germline ends. The CDR3 runs to 15 residues. CDR3 region: CASSFAINSNQPQHF. The CDR3 DNA follows: TGTGCCAGCAGCTTCGCCATTAATAGCAATCAGCCCCAGCATTTT.

This clonotype was picked up many times. This sequence joins TRBV5-1 and TRBJ1-2, with 8 positions matching TRBD1. CDR1 is SGHRS and CDR2 is YFSETQ in the germline V gene. With 1 base clipped from V and 6 bases from J, the junction kept 8 bases outside the gene matches. This CDR3 has 15 amino acids. The CDR3 spells CASSLTDREGHGYTF. The CDR3 DNA is TGCGCCAGCAGCTTGACGGACAGGGAGGGGCATGGCTACACCTTC.

Notes on this clonotype: One junction end does not reproduce the germline sequence, and a read error may be involved. J is TRBJ1-1 and V is TRBV5-1; D remains unclear. The germline gives CDR1 SGHRS, CDR2 YFSETQ. This CDR3 comprises 14 residues. In DNA form, the CDR3 reads TGCGCCAGCAGCTTATCCAGTATGAACTCTGAAGCTTCCTTT. It yields the protein CASSLSSMNSEASF. Full variable domain (missing parts from reference TRBV5-1 and TRBJ1-1): KAGVTQTPRYLIKTRGQQVTLSCSPISGHRSVSWYQQTPGQGLQFLFEYFSETQRNKGNFPGRFSGRQFSNSRSEMNVSTLELGDSALYLCASSLSSMNSEASFGQGTRLTVV.

Ten or more counts support this clonotype. This chain connects TRBV28 to TRBJ2-2; 10 bases match TRBD2. J gave up 7 bases and V 6 bases, and 5 bases lay outside the gene matches. The length of the CDR3 is 14 residues. The V gene's germline CDR1 is MDHEN and CDR2 SYDVKM. The CDR3 DNA follows: TGTGCCAGCAGCCCGGGACTAGCGAACGGGGAGCTGTTTTTT. Translation: CASSPGLANGELFF.

This clonotype occurred many times. The genes are TRBV5-1 and TRBJ1-2; D unclear. Trimming removed 1 base at V and 8 bases at J, with 15 bases between. CDR1 and CDR2 (germline): SGHRS, YFSETQ. The CDR3 covers 14 residues. CDR3: CASSLIGEVVGYTF. The CDR3 DNA reads TGCGCCAGCAGCTTGATTGGGGAGGTAGTCGGCTACACCTTC. The full variable domain, completed using reference TRBV5-1 and TRBJ1-2, is KAGVTQTPRYLIKTRGQQVTLSCSPISGHRSVSWYQQTPGQGLQFLFEYFSETQRNKGNFPGRFSGRQFSNSRSEMNVSTLELGDSALYLCASSLIGEVVGYTFGSGTRLTVV.

In this sample, this clonotype turned up many times. CDR3 coding DNA: TGTGCCAGCAGCCTCTACCGGGACGGAGCAAGTTATACGCAGTATTTT. Protein sequence: CASSLYRDGASYTQYF. The J gene is TRBJ2-3, the V gene TRBV12-3 or TRBV12-4; D might be TRBD1 or TRBD2, each matching 5 bases. V gave up 6 bases and J gave up 7 bases, with 23 bases separating them. The CDR3 covers 16 residues.

The table lists this clonotype with many counts. The CDR3 loop is CASSSPESSGELFF. In nucleotides, the CDR3 is TGCGCCAGCAGCTCTCCGGAATCCTCCGGGGAGCTGTTTTTT. J is TRBJ2-2 and V is TRBV5-1; D gene uncertain. The V end was cut by 3 bases, the J end by 6 bases, with 12 bases between. CDR1 and CDR2 from the germline V gene are SGHRS and YFSETQ. This CDR3 region has 14 residues.

This clonotype showed up many times. The chain couples TRBV28 to TRBJ2-7; the match to TRBD2 covers 7 bases. Germline V CDR1 and CDR2: MDHEN, SYDVKM. V lost 5 bases, J lost 2 bases, and 6 bases stayed unmatched. This CDR3 has 14 amino acids. The CDR3 nucleotides read TGTGCCAGCAGTACTTCAGGGAGGGCCTACGAGCAGTACTTC. It specifies CASSTSGRAYEQYF.

This clonotype appeared a single time. V and J are TRBV29-1 and TRBJ2-3; D remains ambiguous. Germline V gives CDR1 SQVTM, CDR2 ANQGSEA. The V end lost 6 bases, the J end lost 4 bases, and 5 bases lay between the germline ends. This CDR3 is built from 10 residues. The CDR3 DNA follows: TGCAGCGTCGGAGCAGATACGCAGTATTTT. This sequence encodes CSVGADTQYF.

In this sample, this clonotype turned up a few times. This chain connects TRBV5-1 to TRBJ2-5; 10 bases are a match to TRBD2. V lost 5 bases to trimming and J lost 3 bases; unmatched junction nucleotides: 7. The CDR3 runs 15 residues. The V gene's germline CDR1 is SGHRS and CDR2 YFSETQ. CDR3 in DNA: TGCGCCAGCAGTCCTGCCAGCGGGGGGGAAGAGACCCAGTACTTC. Its translation: CASSPASGGEETQYF.

This clonotype was counted at least ten times. The CDR3 DNA reads as TGCGCCAGCAGCTTGGTATTAGCGAGCACAGATACGCAGTATTTT. It is translated as CASSLVLASTDTQYF. This chain joins TRBV5-1 and TRBJ2-3, with D possibly matching TRBD2 (5 bases). The CDR3 contains 15 residues. CDR1 is SGHRS and CDR2 is YFSETQ in the germline V gene. V gave up 0 bases and J gave up 0 bases, with 8 bases separating them.

The V call is TRBV7-2, the J call TRBJ1-2; D is unresolved. Trimming removed 5 bases at V and 3 bases at J, with 10 bases between. Germline assignment: CDR1 SGHTA and CDR2 FQGNSA. The CDR3 has 13 residues. CDR3 nucleotides: TGTGCCAGCAGCCACGCCCGGGACTATGGCTACACCTTC. Protein sequence: CASSHARDYGYTF.

CDR3 in amino acids: CASSLVSGANGYTF. Here the CDR3 DNA reads TGTGCCAGCAGCTTAGTAAGCGGGGCCAATGGCTACACCTTC. The chain carries TRBV7-2 and TRBJ1-2, with D possibly being TRBD1 (5 bases). CDR1 SGHTA and CDR2 FQGNSA come from the germline V gene. Trimming shortened V by 1 base and J by 6 bases, and 12 bases separated the two germline ends. This CDR3 has 14 residues.

This clonotype was recorded many times. This rearrangement joins TRBV28 to TRBJ1-5, with D hard to call. Germline V gene lookup returns CDR1 MDHEN and CDR2 SYDVKM. V lost 8 bases and J 1 base, leaving 21 bases between the germline ends. This CDR3 spans 17 amino acids. CDR3 region: CASRTLGPTRSNQPQHF. The CDR3 DNA reads as TGTGCCAGCCGAACCCTAGGACCCACTCGGAGCAATCAGCCCCAGCATTTT.

Many counts were recorded for this clonotype. The chain combines TRBV7-3 with TRBJ1-1; 7 bases are a match to TRBD1. The CDR3 contains 16 residues. V trimming: 1 base; J trimming: 0 bases; junction bases outside the gene matches: 5. The germline V gene has CDR1 SGHTA and CDR2 FQGTGA. CDR3 sequence reads: CASSLMGGQLNTEAFF. In nucleotides, the CDR3 is TGTGCCAGCAGCTTAATGGGGGGACAGCTGAACACTGAAGCTTTCTTT. The whole variable domain, remainder taken from reference TRBV7-3 and TRBJ1-1, is GAGVSQTPSNKVTEKGKYVELRCDPISGHTALYWYRQSLGQGPEFLIYFQGTGAADDSGLPNDRFFAVRPEGSVSTLKIQRTERGDSAVYLCASSLMGGQLNTEAFFGQGTRLTVV.